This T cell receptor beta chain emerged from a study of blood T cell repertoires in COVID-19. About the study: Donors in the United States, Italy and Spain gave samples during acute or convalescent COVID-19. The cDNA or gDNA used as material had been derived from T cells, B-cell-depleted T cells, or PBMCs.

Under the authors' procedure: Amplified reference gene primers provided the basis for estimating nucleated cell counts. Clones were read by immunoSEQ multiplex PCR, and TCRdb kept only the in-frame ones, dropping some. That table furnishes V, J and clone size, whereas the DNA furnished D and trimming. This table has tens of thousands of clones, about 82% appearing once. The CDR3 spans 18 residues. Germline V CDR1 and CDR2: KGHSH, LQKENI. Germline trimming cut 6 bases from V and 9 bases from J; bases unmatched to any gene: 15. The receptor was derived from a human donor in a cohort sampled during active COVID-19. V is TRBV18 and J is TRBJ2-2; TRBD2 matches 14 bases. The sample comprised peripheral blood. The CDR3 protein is CASSLGLAGDGPPRELFF. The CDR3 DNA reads TGTGCCAGCTCCCTGGGACTAGCGGGAGACGGGCCCCCGAGGGAGCTGTTTTTT.